What follows describes a single TCR beta chain. Its cognate antigen is unknown. The sample is drawn from a study of a mutant IDH1 vaccine in newly diagnosed glioma. Overall study: There were roughly 60% males and roughly 38% females among treated patients, whose mean age was about 40 years. Receipt of radiotherapy, temozolomide, or both preceded the study, and most received both.

The method was immunoSEQ multiplex PCR; TCRdb's version includes in-frame clones alone and lacks a portion of them. The data contain tens of thousands of clones, about 90% of them singletons. The CDR3 is 15 residues long. Germline loops: CDR1 SGHRS, CDR2 YFSETQ. Trimming took 0 bases from V and 1 from J, leaving 10 bases between them. General study points: A vaccine-induced immune response developed in roughly 93% of the patients.

The time point was: week 11, during vaccination. It was 300 ug of mutant IDH1 20-mer peptide that made up each vaccine dose, given with topical imiquimod. Sample: PBMCs, taken from a glioma patient whose treatment included an IDH1 peptide vaccine. The sequence came from a woman between 40 and 55 years old with glioma. The chain is built from TRBV5-1 and TRBJ1-1; tentatively, D is TRBD1 (6 bases). The CDR3 DNA sequence: TGCGCCAGCAGCTTGGAGGGGACACCGAACACTGAAGCTTTCTTT. Translating gives CASSLEGTPNTEAFF.